This TCR beta chain came from a study of cytomegalovirus exposure and HLA in healthy donors. Background on the study: A data release that came early held tens of millions of unique TCRs from HLA-typed donors.

Points on this clone: Antigen: not known.

General study results and limits: TCR beta V- and J-gene trimming was later associated with a missense DCLRE1C variant. There were some public TCRs occurring in many donors, but most TCR sequences were rare. The analysis excluded some indistinguishable V segments, including TRBV6-2 and TRBV6-3.

CDR1 and CDR2 from the germline V gene are KGHSH and LQKENI. Trimming left V 2 bases short and J 5 bases short, with 11 bases between. The CDR3 has 14 residues. 13 Jbeta primers and 60 Vbeta primers were used for the PCR. Data came from immunoSEQ multiplex PCR; TCRdb stores just in-frame clones and leaves some out. This sample has about 180,000 clones; about 79% occur once, and the top ten carry 6.3%. This chain links TRBV18 with TRBJ2-3; D is perhaps TRBD1 (6 bases). Sequences were obtained from PBMCs. The sequence came from a man aged 35 to 55 in good health and CMV-seropositive. CDR3 nucleotide sequence: TGTGCCAGCTCACCAGGAACAGGGCAAGATACGCAGTATTTT. Encoded protein: CASSPGTGQDTQYF.